The 26 T cell receptor beta chains below come from one sample, sequenced in a study of blood T cell repertoires in COVID-19. Using immunoSEQ multiplex PCR, the repertoire was profiled, and TCRdb retains in-frame clones only, with some absent. The sample includes 150,000 to 250,000 clones, approximately 86% of them seen just once. Sequenced sample: PBMCs or T cells enriched from blood (not recorded which). Receptors were obtained from a woman in her twenties or thirties who had recovered from COVID-19.

This sequence joins TRBV4-3 and TRBJ2-7, with 8 bases matching TRBD2. V gave up 0 bases and J gave up 3 bases; unmatched junction bases: 7. This CDR3 has 16 residues. Germline V lookup: CDR1 LGHNA, CDR2 YSLEER. The CDR3 DNA sequence: TGCGCCAGCAGCCAAGATGTGGCGGGAGGTTTCTACGAGCAGTACTTC. Its protein product is CASSQDVAGGFYEQYF.

This chain links TRBV11-2 with TRBJ1-3, with no clear D. Germline V gene sequence: CDR1 SGHAT, CDR2 FQNNGV. The CDR3 has 16 residues. The V gene lost 1 base and the J gene lost 2 bases, with 12 bases spanning the gap. CDR3 region: CASSLGPGSAGNTIYF. CDR3 nucleotide sequence: TGTGCCAGCAGCTTAGGCCCGGGGAGCGCTGGAAACACCATATATTTT.

The chain links TRBV6-1 to TRBJ1-5; TRBD1 is a possible D gene (6 bases). The V end was cut by 6 bases, the J end by 5 bases, with 14 bases between. The CDR3 spans 14 residues. The germline V gene has CDR1 MNHNS and CDR2 SASEGT. CDR3 sequence: CASRDRLGDQPQHF. For the CDR3, the DNA is TGTGCCAGCAGAGACAGGTTAGGGGATCAGCCCCAGCATTTT.

The V and J genes are TRBV19 and TRBJ1-2, with 8 bases identical to TRBD1. V dropped 5 bases and J dropped 6; count of bases not matched to a gene: 5. The CDR3 length is 13 residues. Germline loops: CDR1 LNHDA, CDR2 SQIVND (reference sequence). The CDR3 DNA follows: TGTGCCAGTAGTTTGACAGGGGAGGATGGCTACACCTTC. Translated, it gives CASSLTGEDGYTF.

The V call is TRBV6-5, the J call TRBJ2-3; 9 positions agree with TRBD2. The length of the CDR3 is 16 residues. CDR1 and CDR2 (germline): MNHEY, SVGAGI. The ends lost 2 bases at V and 4 bases at J; junction bases unmatched: 7. The CDR3 sequence: CASSYRAGGEADTQYF. CDR3 DNA: TGTGCCAGCAGTTACCGAGCGGGGGGCGAGGCAGATACGCAGTATTTT.

V and J are TRBV27 and TRBJ2-7; tentatively, D is TRBD1 (5 bases). The V gene's germline CDR1 is MNHEY and CDR2 SMNVEV (reference sequence). This CDR3 contains 13 residues. V dropped 5 bases and J dropped 7 bases, with 15 bases sitting between them. The CDR3 DNA reads as TGTGCCAGCAGTGGAACAGGTACCAGGGAGCAGTACTTC. Protein: CASSGTGTREQYF.

The gene calls are TRBV7-3 and TRBJ1-2; TRBD1 matches at 7 bases. The CDR3 covers 16 residues. The V and J ends lost 0 bases and 0 bases, in that order; junction bases with no gene match: 4. Per the germline V gene, CDR1 is SGHTA and CDR2 is FQGTGA. CDR3 sequence (DNA): TGTGCCAGCAGCTTAACGGCTGGACAGGCTAACTATGGCTACACCTTC. Its protein product is CASSLTAGQANYGYTF.

Only a few counts were recorded for this clone. The V and J genes are TRBV30 and TRBJ2-7; 10 positions match TRBD1. V was pared by 2 bases and J by 6 bases, with 7 bases of the junction left unmatched. The germline V gene has CDR1 GTSNPN and CDR2 SVGIG (reference sequence). The CDR3 is made up of 14 amino acids. The CDR3 is CAWSPGQGFREQYF. CDR3 DNA sequence: TGTGCCTGGAGTCCGGGACAGGGGTTTCGCGAGCAGTACTTC. The whole variable domain, remainder taken from reference TRBV30 and TRBJ2-7, is SQTIHQWPATLVQPVGSPLSLECTVEGTSNPNLYWYRQAAGRGLQLLFYSVGIGQISSEVPQNLSASRPQDRQFILSSKKLLLSDSGFYLCAWSPGQGFREQYFGPGTRLTVT.

The chain joins TRBV9 to TRBJ2-1, with D possibly being TRBD1 (6 bases). The CDR3 runs 16 residues. Germline V lookup: CDR1 SGDLS, CDR2 YYNGEE. Trimming shortened V by 0 bases and J by 0 bases, and 10 bases separated the two germline ends. The CDR3 protein is CASSVAGDTSYNEQFF. The CDR3 coding sequence is TGTGCCAGCAGCGTAGCTGGGGACACCTCCTACAATGAGCAGTTCTTC.

The chain has TRBV21-1 and TRBJ2-1; the tabulated D call, TRBD1, remains unverified against the DNA. TRBV21-1 is reported as a pseudogene. This CDR3 contains 13 residues. CDR3 residues: CASSGGPYNEQFF. The CDR3 coding sequence is TGTGCCAGCAGCGGGGGCCCCTACAATGAGCAGTTCTTC.

The V call is TRBV5-1, the J call TRBJ1-6; D ambiguous. Germline loops: CDR1 SGHRS, CDR2 YFSETQ. The CDR3 spans 12 residues. V gave up 4 bases and J gave up 5 bases, with 4 bases separating them. The CDR3 is CASSPDNSPLHF. The CDR3 region has the DNA TGCGCCAGCAGCCCGGATAATTCACCCCTCCACTTT.

This sequence joins TRBV5-4 and TRBJ1-3; D gene unclear. Germline CDR1 and CDR2: SGHNT and YYREEE (reference sequence). V lost 1 base and J 4 bases, leaving 3 bases between the germline ends. The CDR3 covers 12 residues. CDR3 coding DNA: TGTGCCAGCAGCTTGCCAGGAAACACCATATATTTT. This codes for CASSLPGNTIYF.

This chain joins TRBV6-2 or TRBV6-3 and TRBJ2-3; no clear D gene. The CDR3 consists of 15 residues. The germline V gene has CDR1 MNHEY and CDR2 SVGEGT. The V end lost 4 bases, the J end lost 0 bases, and 11 bases lay between the germline ends. CDR3 protein: CASSWSHGSTDTQYF. In nucleotides, the CDR3 is TGTGCCAGCAGTTGGAGTCACGGTAGCACAGATACGCAGTATTTT.

V and J are TRBV9 and TRBJ2-3, with TRBD2 identical over 8 bases. Germline V CDR1 and CDR2: SGDLS, YYNGEE. V dropped 0 bases and J dropped 4; count of bases not matched to a gene: 4. The CDR3 covers 15 residues. The CDR3 DNA reads TGTGCCAGCAGCGTAGTAGAGCGGGAGCCAGATACGCAGTATTTT. Encoded protein: CASSVVEREPDTQYF.

The chain carries TRBV6-4 and TRBJ2-1; the match to TRBD2 covers 11 bases. The CDR3 length is 15 residues. Trimming cost V 4 bases and J 8 bases; bases outside gene matches: 7. The germline gives CDR1 MRHNA, CDR2 SNTAGT. For the CDR3, the DNA is TGTGCCAGCAGTGTCGTACTAGCGGGAGTAGATGAGCAGTTCTTC. This encodes CASSVVLAGVDEQFF.

About this clone: Its ends do not fully match the called genes, so a read error is possible. V gene TRBV5-8 combines with J gene TRBJ1-4, with 9 bases aligning to TRBD1. The CDR3 contains 18 residues. The germline CDR1 and CDR2 sequences are SGHTS and YDEGEE. The DNA for the CDR3 is TGTGCCAGCAGCCACCTTGGGTCAGCGGACAGGGGCCAGGGATTCGAGATTTTT. Amino acids: CASSHLGSADRGQGFEIF.

The chain combines TRBV29-1 with TRBJ2-5; D ambiguous. Trimming shortened V by 5 bases and J by 3 bases, and 4 bases separated the two germline ends. The length of the CDR3 is 10 residues. From germline, CDR1 is SQVTM and CDR2 ANQGSEA. The CDR3 here is CSVSEETQYF. CDR3 nucleotides: TGCAGCGTTAGCGAAGAGACCCAGTACTTC.

The chain recombines TRBV9 with TRBJ1-5; 8 bases match TRBD1. Germline V gene lookup returns CDR1 SGDLS and CDR2 YYNGEE. Germline trimming cut 2 bases from V and 7 bases from J; bases unmatched to any gene: 8. There are 15 residues in the CDR3. The DNA of the CDR3 is TGTGCCAGCAGCGTGACGGACAGGGAGGGGCAGCCCCAGCATTTT. This sequence encodes CASSVTDREGQPQHF. Looking up the rest from reference TRBV9 and TRBJ1-5 gives the full variable domain: DSGVTQTPKHLITATGQRVTLRCSPRSGDLSVYWYQQSLDQGLQFLIQYYNGEERAKGNILERFSAQQFPDLHSELNLSSLELGDSALYFCASSVTDREGQPQHFGDGTRLSIL.

V usage is TRBV27 and J usage is TRBJ2-5, with a possible D match to TRBD2 (6 bases). The germline V and J ends were trimmed by 5 bases and 7 bases, with 23 bases remaining between them. Germline V CDR1 and CDR2: MNHEY, SMNVEV (reference sequence). This CDR3 contains 16 residues. CDR3 loop: CASSQPGTQGRGTQYF. The CDR3 bases are TGTGCCAGCAGTCAACCGGGAACCCAAGGGCGGGGGACCCAGTACTTC.

V usage is TRBV10-3 and J usage is TRBJ1-6, with a tentative D call TRBD1 (6 bases). Germline-derived CDR1 and CDR2 are ENHRY and SYGVKD. The CDR3 consists of 14 residues. The ends were cut back, 8 bases at V and 9 bases at J, with 17 bases in the middle. CDR3 DNA: TGTGCCATCTGCGACGGGGGGCGTACTTCACCCCTCCACTTT. Its protein is CAICDGGRTSPLHF.

V usage is TRBV5-6 and J usage is TRBJ2-4; D possibly corresponds to TRBD2 (7 bases). CDR3 size: 15 residues. CDR1 and CDR2 (germline): SGHDT, YYEEEE. Trimming removed 2 bases from V and 4 bases from J, with 13 bases in between. CDR3 loop: CASSFAGARKNIQYF. The CDR3 DNA follows: TGTGCCAGCAGCTTCGCGGGGGCGAGGAAAAACATTCAGTACTTC.

The chain joins TRBV11-3 to TRBJ2-1; 9 nucleotides agree with TRBD1. The junction had 17 bases not matched to a gene; V was cut back by 4 bases and J by 7 bases. The CDR3 covers 18 residues. Germline values: CDR1 SGHNT, CDR2 YENEEA. The CDR3 nucleotides read TGTGCCAGCAGCTCGACCCCATGGGGGGACAGGGTGAAGAATGAGCAGTTCTTC. As protein: CASSSTPWGDRVKNEQFF.

This clone was seen a few times. The V gene is TRBV6-2 or TRBV6-3, the J gene TRBJ2-2; no firm D call. V was shortened by 6 bases and J by 7 bases, with 12 bases between the two germline ends. The CDR3 runs to 13 residues. Germline lookup yields CDR1 MNHEY and CDR2 SVGEGT. The CDR3 sequence is CASRPDMFGELFF. Here the CDR3 DNA reads TGTGCCAGCAGGCCTGACATGTTCGGGGAGCTGTTTTTT.

The chain uses TRBV28 and TRBJ2-5; 8 positions match TRBD1. CDR3 size: 13 residues. Losses at the gene ends were 6 bases for V and 2 bases for J; bases not matched to a gene: 2. Germline V CDR1 and CDR2: MDHEN, SYDVKM. Here the CDR3 reads CASRHRGQETQYF. The CDR3 DNA reads as TGTGCCAGCAGACACAGGGGGCAAGAGACCCAGTACTTC.

The chain has TRBV7-2 and TRBJ2-1, with 9 bases lining up with TRBD2. CDR3 length: 19 amino acids. V lost 6 bases to trimming and J lost 0 bases; unmatched junction nucleotides: 15. From germline, CDR1 is SGHTA and CDR2 FQGNSA. The DNA for the CDR3 is TGTGCCAGCAGTCATCCCCGAGGCGGGAGGGCCTCCTCCTACAATGAGCAGTTCTTC. Its protein product is CASSHPRGGRASSYNEQFF.

Of note for this clone: This specimen includes other DNA sequences encoding the same CDR3. This rearrangement joins TRBV7-9 to TRBJ2-1, with 11 bases lining up with TRBD1. CDR3 length: 15 residues. The V gene end was trimmed by 3 bases and the J gene end by 3 bases; junction bases not matched to a gene: 1. Germline values: CDR1 SEHNR, CDR2 FQNEAQ (reference sequence). The CDR3 sequence: CASSFGTGGYNEQFF. CDR3 DNA sequence: TGTGCCAGCAGCTTTGGGACAGGGGGCTACAATGAGCAGTTCTTC.